Listed below are T cell receptor beta chains from one sample, sequenced in a study of early T cells in non-severe SARS-CoV-2 infection. TCRdb passed the 5' RACE reads through MiXCR, listing each CDR3 protein once. The repertoire has tens of thousands of distinct CDR3 sequences, roughly 14% of them found once; the top ten carry approximately 0.54%. The sample was whole blood. The receptors come from an adult who was a healthcare worker with PCR-confirmed SARS-CoV-2 infection or an uninfected control (not recorded which). The CDR3 runs from the conserved cysteine through the conserved F or W. Each record gives: clone size, J gene, D gene, V gene, CDR3 DNA, CDR3 protein. A D gene is named only where the DNA matches it firmly. Only some rows state a clone size, as once, few, many or a class for expanded clones.

-,TRBJ2-3,-,TRBV20-1,TGCAGTGCTATCAGGGGACAACGCACAGATACGCAGTATTTT,CSAIRGQRTDTQYF
-,TRBJ1-4,-,TRBV18,TGTGCCAGCTCACCATTGGGGATTAATGAAAAACTGTTTTTT,CASSPLGINEKLFF
few,TRBJ1-1,TRBD1,TRBV30,TGTGCCTGGAGTGTAAGGGCAGGGGGCGAATTTACTGAAGCTTTCTTT,CAWSVRAGGEFTEAFF
-,TRBJ2-3,-,TRBV6-1,TGTGCCAGCAGTGACCCTAGGTTCGCTCACACAGATACGCAGTATTTT,CASSDPRFAHTDTQYF
few,TRBJ1-5,-,TRBV27,TGTGCCAGCAGTCCCGACAAGAGCAATCAGCCCCAGCATTTT,CASSPDKSNQPQHF
few,TRBJ1-1,-,TRBV6-4,TGTGCCAGCAGTGACTTAGTCGGCACTGAAGCTTTCTTT,CASSDLVGTEAFF
-,TRBJ1-3,-,TRBV20-1,TGCAGCACTTTAGCCCGAACGGGAAACACCATATATTTT,CSTLARTGNTIYF
-,TRBJ2-2,-,TRBV7-2,TGTGCCAGCAGCCTCTACATCGGGGAGCTGTTTTTT,CASSLYIGELFF
-,TRBJ2-5,TRBD1,TRBV9,TGTGCCAGCAGCGTAGCTCGACAGGGCCAAGAGACCCAGTACTTC,CASSVARQGQETQYF
few,TRBJ2-1,TRBD2,TRBV5-5,TGTGCCAGCAGTACGGGACTAGCCGGGCCAAATGAGCAGTTCTTC,CASSTGLAGPNEQFF
-,TRBJ2-3,-,TRBV9,TGTGCCAGCAGCGTAAAGGGTATCACAGATACGCAGTATTTT,CASSVKGITDTQYF
-,TRBJ1-6,-,TRBV20-1,TGCAGTGCTAGAAGGTTCGGGGCTGAACGTTCACCCCTCCACTTT,CSARRFGAERSPLHF
few,TRBJ2-2,-,TRBV2,TGTGCCAGCAGTGGCCGGCGGAGGCCGAACACCGGGGAGCTGTTTTTT,CASSGRRRPNTGELFF
few,TRBJ1-5,TRBD1,TRBV25-1,TGTGCCAGCAGTGGGGACAGAGATAGCAATCAGCCCCAGCATTTT,CASSGDRDSNQPQHF
many,TRBJ1-2,TRBD1,TRBV5-4,TGTGCCAGCAGCTCTGGACAGGGAGGTCGCTATGGCTACACCTTC,CASSSGQGGRYGYTF
many,TRBJ1-5,TRBD1,TRBV20-1,TGCAGTGCCCCGGACAGGGGCGGCAATCAGCCCCAGCATTTT,CSAPDRGGNQPQHF
-,TRBJ2-3,-,TRBV7-3,TGTGCCAGCAGCTTATGGGCGGGCCGCACAGATACGCAGTATTTT,CASSLWAGRTDTQYF
-,TRBJ2-1,-,TRBV6-6,TGTGCCAGCAGTTACTCCTTTGGGAAGGACAATGAGCAGTTCTTC,CASSYSFGKDNEQFF
-,TRBJ2-1,TRBD2,TRBV19,TGTGCCAGTAGCCCCGGCGGGGGGGCTGCGAATGAGCAGTTCTTC,CASSPGGGAANEQFF
-,TRBJ1-4,-,TRBV5-1,TGCGCCAGCAGCTTGGCCGGGACAATCGATGAAAAACTGTTTTTT,CASSLAGTIDEKLFF
-,TRBJ1-2,-,TRBV2,TGTGCCAGCAGTCTCGGGCGGCGGGACTATGGCTACACCTTC,CASSLGRRDYGYTF
few,TRBJ2-1,-,TRBV3-1,TGTGCCAGCAGCCAACAAAATGAGCAGTTCTTC,CASSQQNEQFF
few,TRBJ2-3,-,TRBV4-2,TGTGCCAGCAGCCGTCCCGGGAGCACAGATACGCAGTATTTT,CASSRPGSTDTQYF
-,TRBJ2-3,-,TRBV29-1,TGCAGCGTTGCCACAGGTTGGAACACAGATACGCAGTATTTT,CSVATGWNTDTQYF
-,TRBJ1-2,TRBD1,TRBV14,TGTGCCAGCAGCCGCTGGGACAGGGGATTTCGGGGCTATGGCTACACCTTC,CASSRWDRGFRGYGYTF
few,TRBJ2-4,-,TRBV4-2,TGTGCCAGCAGCCAAGACGTACTCCCCCAGTACTTC,CASSQDVLPQYF
-,TRBJ2-5,TRBD1,TRBV5-6,TGTGCCAGCAGCTCACCCACATGGACAGGGCCAGAGACCCAGTACTTC,CASSSPTWTGPETQYF
-,TRBJ2-3,-,TRBV2,TGTGCCAGCAGTGAAGCGGTGGGTCCCGCAGATACGCAGTATTTT,CASSEAVGPADTQYF
few,TRBJ1-1,TRBD1,TRBV7-9,TGTGCCAGCAGCTGGATTACGGGACAGAGGAACACTGAAGCTTTCTTT,CASSWITGQRNTEAFF
-,TRBJ2-1,TRBD2,TRBV7-3,TGTGCCAGCAGCTTAATACGGCTAGCGGAGGGAGGTGAGCAGTTCTTC,CASSLIRLAEGGEQFF
many,TRBJ1-3,-,TRBV12-3/TRBV12-4,TGTGCCAGCAGTTTAGCAGCCGGTGGAAACACCATATATTTT,CASSLAAGGNTIYF
few,TRBJ2-3,TRBD2,TRBV20-1,TGCAGTGCTATCCCTCTAGCGGGGTTCGGCACAGATACGCAGTATTTT,CSAIPLAGFGTDTQYF
few,TRBJ2-1,-,TRBV6-6,TGTGCCAGCAGTTACTCGAGGTGGACGGTCAATGAGCAGTTCTTC,CASSYSRWTVNEQFF
many,TRBJ2-5,-,TRBV7-9,TGTGCCAGCAGCTTAGCCTCCCTGAGGGCAGAGACCCAGTACTTC,CASSLASLRAETQYF
few,TRBJ1-2,-,TRBV12-3/TRBV12-4,TGTGCCAGCAGTTTAGGGACAGTGGTTTCCACCTTC,CASSLGTVVSTF
few,TRBJ2-1,-,TRBV27,TGTGCCAGCAGTTTACTAGGGGAACGGGAGCAGTTCTTC,CASSLLGEREQFF
-,TRBJ2-1,TRBD1,TRBV24-1,TGTGCCACCCGAGGACAGGGGTCCTACAATGAGCAGTTCTTC,CATRGQGSYNEQFF
few,TRBJ2-5,TRBD1,TRBV5-1,TGCGCCAGCAGCTCACTACAGGGGCGGATAGCGGAGACCCAGTACTTC,CASSSLQGRIAETQYF
-,TRBJ2-2,-,TRBV29-1,TGCAGCGTCGGGGACCCGGGGGGGGAGCTGTTTTTT,CSVGDPGGELFF